One T cell receptor (beta chain) is described in this entry. The data belong to a study of PD-L1 blockade in urothelial cancer. The wider study: Counts from blood samples showed a median of about 150,000 T cells.

Clones were sequenced by immunoSEQ multiplex PCR, and TCRdb holds only the in-frame ones, with some missing. Of some 100,000 clones listed, around 90% are singletons. The CDR3 length is 16 residues. Germline trimming cut 3 bases from V and 2 bases from J; bases unmatched to any gene: 8. Germline V lookup: CDR1 SGHRS, CDR2 YFSETQ. The receptor's source is a woman older than 75 with urothelial cancer. The chain couples TRBV5-1 to TRBJ2-1, with 7 bases aligning to TRBD1. The sequenced sample was PBMCs, obtained around atezolizumab (anti-PD-L1) treatment. This CDR3 reads CASSSNQGVAYNEQFF. Here the CDR3 DNA reads TGCGCCAGCAGCTCCAATCAGGGGGTAGCCTACAATGAGCAGTTCTTC.